This entry features one T cell receptor (beta chain) sequence. The target antigen is unknown. The data belong to a study of cytomegalovirus exposure and HLA in healthy donors. This CDR3 has 14 amino acids. V dropped 0 bases and J dropped 1 base, with 6 bases sitting between them. CDR1 is SNHLY and CDR2 is FYNNEI in the germline V gene. PCR used 60 Vbeta primers and 13 Jbeta primers. TCRdb's copy holds only in-frame clones and misses some; the assay was immunoSEQ multiplex PCR. Of about 280,000 clones listed, roughly 89% are singletons. Study-level points and caveats: Confirmation in vitro established that three CMV-associated chains were specific for CMV antigens. The classifier reportedly diagnosed cytomegalovirus status with high specificity and sensitivity. Relative to the approximately 670-donor mean, N-insertions were reportedly fewer in an Asian-associated ancestry cluster in a later analysis. Reportedly, TCR beta sequences accurately predicted HLA-A and HLA-B alleles in most subjects.

V is TRBV2 and J is TRBJ1-1; D unclear. This sequence was found in a woman in her late teens or twenties in good health and CMV-seronegative. Sequenced sample: PBMCs. CDR3 region: CASSEARGNTEAFF. DNA of the CDR3: TGTGCCAGCAGTGAAGCGCGCGGGAACACTGAAGCTTTCTTT.